These 9 T cell receptor beta chains were sequenced from one sample in a study of tissue T cells after allogeneic stem cell transplantation. Here immunoSEQ multiplex PCR was the method, and the copy in TCRdb shows in-frame clones only, minus some. The sample lists some 8,000 clones; 35% to 40% were seen once. Time point indicated: mouse harvest day 14 after allogeneic transplant. Tail vein injection delivered 10^7 T-cell-depleted bone marrow cells and 10^6 splenic CD5+ T cells. The specimen sequenced was skin. These receptors were taken from a female BALB/c mouse given C57BL/6 T cells with graft-versus-host disease after an allogeneic hematopoietic cell transplant.

A single count supports this clone. Gene names refer to mouse genes. The CDR3 is cut off 1 residue early in the read; its end comes from the germline J gene. V and J are TRBV26 and TRBJ2-3; D is ambiguous. The CDR3 covers 12 residues. CDR1 and CDR2 from the germline V gene are KGHPV and FQNQEV (reference sequence). V shed 4 bases and J shed 5 bases, with 7 bases lying between them. The CDR3: CASSPGQETLYF. The CDR3 DNA, read in part, is TGTGCCAGCAGTCCGGGCCAAGAAACGCTGTAT.

As concerns this clone: The listed genes are named as in mouse. The CDR3 sequence: CSSSPGGGQDTQYF. Incomplete CDR3 DNA: TGCTCCAGCAGCCCAGGGGGGGGCCAAGACACCCAGTAC. The chain couples TRBV23 to TRBJ2-5. The read ends 1 residue before the CDR3 terminus; that terminus is restored from the germline J gene. This CDR3 is 14 amino acids long. Germline values: CDR1 KGHTA, CDR2 FQNQQP.

This clone is medium-sized (0.01 to 0.1%). The gene names here belong to mouse. The CDR3 end lies 1 residue beyond the end of the read and is filled in from the germline J gene. The chain joins TRBV26 to TRBJ1-3; D unresolved. Germline assignment: CDR1 KGHPV and CDR2 FQNQEV (reference sequence). The CDR3 loop spans 14 amino acids. Trimming left V 6 bases short and J 0 bases short, with 9 bases between. CDR3 bases read: TGTGCCAGCAGAACGACAAATTCTGGAAATACGCTCTAT. Amino acids: CASRTTNSGNTLY. The whole CDR3 region reads CASRTTNSGNTLYF.

Notes on this clone: Mouse germline and gene names are used. The DNA ends 1 residue before the CDR3 does, and the rest of the CDR3 is filled in from the germline J gene. This chain connects TRBV29 to TRBJ1-1, with D hard to call. Germline V gene sequence: CDR1 MSHET, CDR2 SYDVDS. The CDR3 covers 12 residues. V was pared by 4 bases and J by 5 bases, with 8 bases between. Partial CDR3 DNA: TGTGCTAGCAGTTCTGCCGGGACAGAAGTCTTC. Its translation: CASSSAGTEVF. The whole CDR3 sequence is CASSSAGTEVFF.

By share, this clone ranks as medium-sized. Genes and germline are mouse. The read falls 1 residue short of the CDR3 end, and the missing part is taken from the germline J gene. This chain links TRBV26 with TRBJ2-4, with D possibly matching TRBD1 (5 bases). The V gene lost 4 bases and the J gene lost 4 bases, with 9 bases spanning the gap. The CDR3 runs to 13 residues. Germline loops: CDR1 KGHPV, CDR2 FQNQEV (reference sequence). The sequenced CDR3 bases are TGTGCCAGCAGTCCCGGACAAAAAAACACCTTGTAC. Amino acids: CASSPGQKNTLY. In full, the CDR3 reads CASSPGQKNTLYF.

Note on this clone: Gene names and germline refer to mouse. The sequenced fragment ends 1 residue before the CDR3 boundary, so the rest is inferred from the germline J gene. The rearrangement uses TRBV3 and TRBJ2-1, with D possibly TRBD1 on 5 matching bases. The CDR3 consists of 14 residues. Trimming left V 3 bases short and J 1 base short, with 7 bases between. Germline values: CDR1 SNHLY, CDR2 FYNGKV (reference sequence). This CDR3 reads CASSFTGNYAEQFF. CDR3 DNA (partial): TGTGCCAGCAGCTTTACAGGAAACTATGCTGAGCAGTTC.

This clone was seen a few times. Gene labels here are mouse ones. The read terminates 1 residue ahead of where the CDR3 ends, so the germline J gene completes it. The chain recombines TRBV15 with TRBJ2-7, with D tentatively TRBD2 (5 bases). Germline V CDR1 and CDR2: SGHND, FRSKSL. The V end lost 8 bases, the J end lost 0 bases, and 11 bases lay between the germline ends. The CDR3 consists of 13 residues. CDR3 sequence: CASRLPSSYEQYF. The part of the CDR3 DNA that was read is TGTGCCAGCCGACTGCCGAGCTCCTATGAACAGTAC.

As to this clone: Mouse gene names and germline throughout. The CDR3 region is CASSLGGRGNQAPLF. The CDR3 bases that were read are TGTGCTAGCAGTTTAGGGGGGAGAGGCAACCAGGCTCCGCTT. The chain has TRBV29 and TRBJ1-5; a possible D gene is TRBD1 (5 bases). The CDR3 end falls 1 residue outside the read, so it is completed with the germline J gene. The CDR3 is 15 amino acids. With 2 bases removed from V and 3 bases from J, the gap between germline ends came to 11 bases. The germline V gene encodes CDR1 MSHET and CDR2 SYDVDS.

Sample share makes this clone medium-sized. Gene names refer to mouse genes. From the germline J gene comes the end of the CDR3, since the read stops 1 residue before it. The rearrangement joins TRBV1 to TRBJ2-7, with a tentative D call TRBD1 (5 bases). Trimming took 0 bases from V and 0 from J, leaving 9 bases between them. This CDR3 region has 15 residues. Germline V CDR1 and CDR2: NSQYPW, LRSPGD (reference sequence). The sequenced part of the CDR3 DNA is TGCACCTGCAGTGCAGATCCGGACAACTCCTATGAACAGTAC. Amino acids: CTCSADPDNSYEQY. The CDR3 reads in full as CTCSADPDNSYEQYF.